One sample yielded the 32 T cell receptor beta chains listed below, sequenced in a study of T cells in Graves' hyperthyroidism and ophthalmopathy (dated by TCRdb to between 2017 and 2020). Library preparation used multiplex PCR. Sequencing instrument: Illumina HiSeq 2000. Amplification of TCR beta CDR3 regions was carried out from RNA transcripts. For the first round of RT-PCR on the TCR CDR3, the HTBI primer set was used together with the Qiagen OneStep RT-PCR kit. TCRdb applied fastp at Q25 and MiXCR to the public reads, then kept only in-frame beta chains. Each CDR3 protein gets just one entry, which takes the most common genes and DNA from the rows behind it. The sample yields 94,000 or so distinct CDR3 sequences; roughly 56% were counted once. The ten biggest clones cover roughly 27% of the sample. Sequences were obtained from blood. The source is a woman between 40 and 55 years old with Graves' hyperthyroidism.

The chain employs TRBV7-9 and TRBJ1-5; D perhaps matches TRBD1 (5 bases). From germline, CDR1 is SEHNR and CDR2 FQNEAQ (reference sequence). The ends were cut back, 3 bases at V and 2 bases at J, with 14 bases in the middle. This CDR3 contains 16 residues. The CDR3 DNA sequence: TGTGCCAGCAGCTTCGCAGACAGACCTGGCAATCAGCCCCAGCATTTT. Protein sequence: CASSFADRPGNQPQHF.

This clonotype occurred many times. The chain couples TRBV25-1 to TRBJ1-1, with D possibly TRBD1 on 6 matching bases. V lost 8 bases, J lost 5 bases, and 15 bases lay in between. The CDR3 length is 13 residues. The germline V gene encodes CDR1 MGHDK and CDR2 SYGVNS. The DNA for the CDR3 is TGTGCCAGCGCAGCGGGGGCTTGGACTGAAGCTTTCTTT. Its protein product is CASAAGAWTEAFF.

Details on this clonotype: A read error may account for a junction end that differs from germline. This chain connects TRBV7-9 to TRBJ2-5; D remains ambiguous. There are 14 residues in the CDR3. Germline V gene sequence: CDR1 SEHNR, CDR2 FQNEAQ (reference sequence). CDR3 sequence: CASSLVSTGETQYF. CDR3 nucleotides: TGTGCTAGCAGCTTAGTGAGCACCGGGGAGACCCAGTACTTC.

To note about this clonotype: With a much larger clone just one base away, this may be a read error. The rearrangement links TRBV6-6 to TRBJ1-3, with a weak D call TRBD1 (5 bases). Germline CDR1 MNHNY, CDR2 SVGAGI (reference sequence). This CDR3 region has 12 residues. V was clipped by 10 bases and J by 9 bases, with 16 bases between them. This chain's CDR3 is CAIMAARGTIYF. In DNA form, the CDR3 reads TGTGCCATCATGGCGGCAAGGGGCACCATATATTTT.

This clonotype was seen ten or more times. The chain employs TRBV15 and TRBJ1-1; D remains ambiguous. Trimming stripped 0 bases from V and 12 bases from J, with 17 bases between. This CDR3 is 14 amino acids long. Per germline, CDR1 LNHNV and CDR2 YYDKDF (reference sequence). As DNA, the CDR3 is TGTGCCACCAGCAGAGATCTATTGACCACAGAAACTTTCTTT. Its protein product is CATSRDLLTTETFF.

This chain links TRBV24-1 with TRBJ1-5; TRBD1 might be the D (5 bases). Germline V gene sequence: CDR1 KGHDR, CDR2 SFDVKD. This CDR3 has 15 amino acids. V gave up 2 bases and J gave up 4 bases, with 11 bases separating them. CDR3 region: CATSDSGGGNQPQHF. In nucleotides, the CDR3 is TGTGCCACCAGTGATTCTGGGGGAGGGAATCAGCCCCAGCATTTT.

The rearrangement joins TRBV7-3 to TRBJ2-5, with TRBD2 identical over 8 bases. Germline lookup yields CDR1 SGHTA and CDR2 FQGTGA. Trimming took 8 bases from V and 1 from J; bases not matched to a gene: 3. The CDR3 sequence is 13 residues long. DNA for the CDR3: TGTGCCAGCGCCGGGAGGGCCCAAGAGACCCAGTACTTC. Its protein product is CASAGRAQETQYF.

This chain links TRBV7-1 with TRBJ1-1; 7 positions agree with TRBD1. TRBV7-1 is recorded as an ORF, its role being uncertain. V was clipped by 5 bases and J by 7 bases; unmatched bases: 10. The CDR3 runs 14 residues. The CDR3 spells CASSGTAATLEAFF. CDR3 in DNA: TGTGCCAGCAGCGGGACAGCCGCCACCCTTGAAGCTTTCTTT.

This clonotype has ten or more counts. The V and J genes are TRBV5-1 and TRBJ1-5, with 10 bases identical to TRBD1. This CDR3 contains 14 residues. Germline V gene data show CDR1 as SGHRS and CDR2 as YFSETQ. Germline trimming cut 5 bases from V and 7 bases from J; bases unmatched to any gene: 6. The CDR3 loop is CASRNGQGGQPQHF. The CDR3 DNA reads TGCGCCAGCAGAAACGGACAGGGGGGACAGCCCCAGCATTTT.

V is TRBV20-1 and J is TRBJ2-5; 8 nucleotides match TRBD1. The CDR3 is 12 residues long. The germline gives CDR1 DFQATT, CDR2 SNEGSKA (reference sequence). V gave up 7 bases and J gave up 5 bases; unmatched junction bases: 6. This CDR3 reads CSVAQGDETQYF. In DNA form, the CDR3 reads TGCAGTGTCGCACAGGGGGACGAGACCCAGTACTTC.

The genes are TRBV20-1 and TRBJ1-3; 10 positions match TRBD1. Germline loops: CDR1 DFQATT, CDR2 SNEGSKA (reference sequence). The junction had 5 bases not matched to a gene; V was cut back by 3 bases and J by 0 bases. This CDR3 is 16 amino acids long. For the CDR3, the DNA is TGCAGTGCTAGTTGGGACAGGGGACTCTCTGGAAACACCATATATTTT. This encodes CSASWDRGLSGNTIYF.

V and J are TRBV7-9 and TRBJ1-2; D gene uncertain. The CDR3 covers 13 residues. The V end lost 5 bases, the J end lost 4 bases, and 11 bases lay between the germline ends. The germline gives CDR1 SEHNR, CDR2 FQNEAQ (reference sequence). CDR3 sequence (DNA): TGTGCCAGCAGCCCAAGTCTGGCCTATGGCTACACCTTC. Its translation: CASSPSLAYGYTF.

This clonotype was detected ten times or more. The chain combines TRBV5-1 with TRBJ1-2; no clear D gene. The CDR3 sequence is 13 residues long. Trimming cost V 0 bases and J 8 bases, with 11 bases left between them. CDR1 and CDR2 from the germline V gene are SGHRS and YFSETQ. DNA of the CDR3: TGCGCCAGCAGCTTGGAGGGAGTTCGGGGCTACACCTTC. Protein: CASSLEGVRGYTF.

This clonotype appeared once. A read error is possible here, since a much larger clone lies one base away. The chain couples TRBV2 to TRBJ2-2; unclear D gene. This CDR3 spans 13 amino acids. V lost 6 bases and J lost 6, with 11 bases in between. Germline CDR1 SNHLY, CDR2 FYNNEI. The CDR3 here is CASSFDTPGELFF. The CDR3, as DNA: TGTGCCAGCAGCTTCGACACCCCCGGGGAGCTGTTTTTT.

The chain uses TRBV7-9 and TRBJ1-4; D unresolved. There are 15 residues in the CDR3. Germline CDR1 reads SEHNR; CDR2 reads FQNEAQ (reference sequence). With 5 bases removed from V and 3 bases from J, the gap between germline ends came to 13 bases. The CDR3 nucleotides are TGTGCCAGCAGCCAAGATGGCGGACCTAATGAAAAACTGTTTTTT. This gives the protein CASSQDGGPNEKLFF. Supplemented by reference TRBV7-9 and TRBJ1-4, the full variable domain reads DTGVSQNPRHKITKRGQNVTFRCDPISEHNRLYWYRQTLGQGPEFLTYFQNEAQLEKSRLLSDRFSAERPKGSFSTLEIQRTEQGDSAMYLCASSQDGGPNEKLFFGSGTQLSVL.

This clonotype was observed many times. The chain recombines TRBV6-1 with TRBJ1-1; 10 bases align to TRBD1. CDR1 and CDR2 from the germline V gene are MNHNS and SASEGT. CDR3 size: 13 residues. V shed 5 bases, J shed 4 bases, and the junction held 1 base outside the gene matches. CDR3 sequence reads: CASSWTGGTEAFF. The CDR3 DNA is TGTGCCAGCAGTTGGACAGGGGGCACTGAAGCTTTCTTT.

At least ten counts were recorded for this clonotype. The J gene is TRBJ1-4, the V gene TRBV5-6; D uncertain. The CDR3 consists of 13 residues. Per germline, CDR1 SGHDT and CDR2 YYEEEE. The V end lost 0 bases, the J end lost 4 bases, and 4 bases lay between the germline ends. The CDR3 nucleotides are TGTGCCAGCAGCTTGGAACGTAATGAAAAACTGTTTTTT. Translated: CASSLERNEKLFF.

The rearrangement links TRBV29-1 to TRBJ1-2, with 11 positions matching TRBD1. Germline assignment: CDR1 SQVTM and CDR2 ANQGSEA. The CDR3 is 14 residues long. CDR3 bases: TGCAGAGCCGTTTGGACAGGGGGCAACTATGGCTACACCTTC. Amino acid sequence: CRAVWTGGNYGYTF.

The V and J genes are TRBV30 and TRBJ2-5; D call uncertain. Trimming took 4 bases from V and 5 from J, leaving 8 bases between them. The CDR3 loop spans 11 amino acids. Germline V gives CDR1 GTSNPN, CDR2 SVGIG (reference sequence). The CDR3 loop reads CAWMGSETQYF. For the CDR3, the DNA is TGTGCCTGGATGGGTTCCGAGACCCAGTACTTC.

This clonotype was recorded many times. This chain uses TRBV7-3 with TRBJ1-6, with 7 positions matching TRBD1. The J segment lost 13 bases and the V segment lost 1 base, leaving 7 bases of the junction unmatched. This CDR3 is built from 14 residues. Germline V CDR1 and CDR2: SGHTA, FQGTGA. The CDR3, as DNA: TGTGCCAGCAGCTTAAACTCACAGGGGTCTCCCCTCCACTTT. Protein product: CASSLNSQGSPLHF.

The chain links TRBV6-5 to TRBJ1-2; D not certain. This CDR3 spans 13 amino acids. V lost 5 bases and J 8 bases, leaving 15 bases between the germline ends. The germline V gene encodes CDR1 MNHEY and CDR2 SVGAGI. CDR3 sequence (DNA): TGTGCCAGCAGTCGGAGGACTAGCGGGGGCTACACCTTC. This codes for CASSRRTSGGYTF.

Many counts were recorded for this clonotype. This chain links TRBV14 with TRBJ1-6, with TRBD1 as a possible D gene (5 bases). This CDR3 comprises 16 residues. Germline V gene data show CDR1 as SGHDN and CDR2 as FVKESK. Trimming left V 1 base short and J 7 bases short, with 14 bases between. CDR3 sequence: CASSQAFGRTNSPLHF. The CDR3 DNA is TGTGCCAGCAGCCAAGCCTTCGGACGGACAAATTCACCCCTCCACTTT.

Concerning this clonotype itself: A much larger clone sits a single nucleotide away, making a read error possible. The V and J genes are TRBV7-6 and TRBJ2-2; possible D gene TRBD1, 6 bases. The length of the CDR3 is 14 residues. Germline CDR1 SGHVS, CDR2 FNYEAQ. CDR3 in amino acids: CASSGGQNNGELFF. The CDR3 DNA reads TGTGCCAGCAGCGGGGGACAAAACAACGGGGAGCTGTTTTTT.

This clonotype turned up a few times. The gene calls are TRBV28 and TRBJ2-7; 9 positions agree with TRBD1. V gave up 1 base and J gave up 8 bases; unmatched junction bases: 12. CDR3 length: 16 amino acids. Germline lookup yields CDR1 MDHEN and CDR2 SYDVKM. The CDR3 sequence is CASSLLKTGGGNKQYF. The CDR3 DNA is TGTGCCAGCAGTTTATTAAAAACAGGGGGCGGGAATAAGCAGTACTTC.

For this clonotype: The DNA is omitted, as the CDR3 cannot be located on it reliably, and the CDR3 follows TCRdb's listing. This chain links TRBV10-2 with TRBJ2-5; the table's TRBD1 call for D was not verified on the DNA. The CDR3 spans 21 residues, counting both ends. The germline V gene encodes CDR1 WSHSY and CDR2 SAAADI. CDR3 in amino acids: CASSESMGANGYTFGSGTQYF.

To note about this clonotype: The CDR3 does not end in the conserved phenylalanine or tryptophan, so this is likely a read error. Because the CDR3's place on the DNA is in doubt, the DNA is left out and the CDR3 is given as listed by TCRdb. V usage is TRBV4-3 and J usage is TRBJ1-1. The germline gives CDR1 LGHNA, CDR2 YSLEER. Inclusive of both ends, the CDR3 amounts to 8 amino acids. This CDR3 is CASSATWG.

At least ten counts were recorded for this clonotype. This rearrangement joins TRBV4-3 to TRBJ1-2; TRBD1 matches at 8 bases. The germline CDR1 and CDR2 sequences are LGHNA and YSLEER. V shed 1 base and J 6 bases; nucleotides not matched to a gene: 1. CDR3 size: 13 residues. The CDR3 here is CASSQGGQDGYTF. In nucleotides, the CDR3 is TGCGCCAGCAGCCAAGGGGGACAGGATGGCTACACCTTC.

This clonotype was counted once. At one end, the junction sequence differs from germline, possibly due to a read error. The V and J genes are TRBV7-9 and TRBJ2-7; a weak D match, TRBD2 (5 bases). From germline, CDR1 is SEHNR and CDR2 FQNEAQ (reference sequence). CDR3 length equals 18 residues. Written as DNA, the CDR3 is TGCGCCAGCAGCCAAGGGCCTCTCGGGGTGCGGCATTCCTACGAGCAGTACTTC. Protein product: CASSQGPLGVRHSYEQYF. Combining the CDR3 with reference TRBV7-9 and TRBJ2-7 gives the whole variable domain DTGVSQNPRHKITKRGQNVTFRCDPISEHNRLYWYRQTLGQGPEFLTYFQNEAQLEKSRLLSDRFSAERPKGSFSTLEIQRTEQGDSAMYLCASSQGPLGVRHSYEQYFGPGTRLTVT.

This clonotype appeared a few times. The V and J genes are TRBV10-3 and TRBJ1-6; D remains ambiguous. Between the trimmed V and J ends, which lost 4 bases and 8 bases, there was a span of 3 bases. Germline V CDR1 and CDR2: ENHRY, SYGVKD. The length of the CDR3 is 11 residues. This CDR3 reads CAISGDSPLHF. DNA for the CDR3: TGTGCCATCAGTGGCGATTCACCCCTCCACTTT.

The rearrangement uses TRBV2 and TRBJ1-5, with D uncertain. The CDR3 is 11 residues long. In germline, CDR1 is SNHLY, CDR2 FYNNEI. V was shortened by 9 bases and J by 7 bases, with 10 bases between the two germline ends. This CDR3 reads CASRPGQPQHF. The CDR3 coding sequence is TGTGCCAGTCGTCCGGGACAGCCCCAGCATTTT.

This clonotype was seen ten or more times. V usage is TRBV20-1 and J usage is TRBJ2-6; D call uncertain. Germline V gene sequence: CDR1 DFQATT, CDR2 SNEGSKA (reference sequence). The CDR3 covers 15 residues. Trimming removed 1 base at V and 0 bases at J, with 7 bases between. CDR3 bases: TGCAGTGCTAGAGTCAGGAGCTCTGGGGCCAACGTCCTGACTTTC. As protein: CSARVRSSGANVLTF.

The chain recombines TRBV5-4 with TRBJ1-1; weak D call: TRBD1 (5 bases). Trimming took 0 bases from V and 6 from J, leaving 9 bases between them. The CDR3 runs to 13 residues. CDR1 is SGHNT and CDR2 is YYREEE in the germline V gene (reference sequence). CDR3: CASSLAGGAEAFF. In DNA form, the CDR3 reads TGTGCCAGCAGCTTGGCCGGGGGGGCTGAAGCTTTCTTT.